This T cell receptor (beta chain) was found in a study of CD4 and CD8 cells across lung adenocarcinoma regions. CDR1 SGHDN and CDR2 FVKESK come from the germline V gene. The CDR3 consists of 13 residues. V was shortened by 3 bases and J by 6 bases, with 11 bases between the two germline ends. A single record per CDR3 protein comes from TCRdb applying MiXCR to the PCR reads. This table holds about 9,200 distinct CDR3 sequences, roughly 50% found once. Samples came from patients with localized non-small cell lung adenocarcinoma. This chain connects TRBV14 to TRBJ1-1, with D unresolved. This TCR was sampled from a female donor with lung adenocarcinoma. The CD4 and CD8 labels of this study may be unreliable. Input material: CD8+ T cells from the margin of a lung tumor. The CDR3 DNA reads as TGTGCCAGCAGCCATTTTGGGCGGGCTGAAGCTTTCTTT. It is translated as CASSHFGRAEAFF.